The rows below give T cell receptor beta chains drawn from one sample of a study of beta chain features in type 1 diabetes. This table comes from immunoSEQ multiplex PCR, and its TCRdb copy is limited to in-frame clones, with some not included. Of hundreds of thousands of clones detected, roughly 12% appear once; the ten largest clones hold approximately 0.015%. The sample taken for sequencing was naive CD4+ T cells from blood. The receptors come from a man between 18 and 35 years old in good health. Each CDR3 is given with its conserved first and last residue. The D gene is left open where the match is weak. Where a row states a size, it is once, few, many or the class of an expanded clone; other rows omit it.

clone_size	d_call	v_call	j_call	cdr3_nt	cdr3_aa
few	NA	TRBV9	TRBJ2-7	TGTGCCAGCAGCGTAGTATCGGGGAACGAGCAGTACTTC	CASSVVSGNEQYF
few	NA	TRBV5-4	TRBJ1-1	TGTGCCAGCAGCCCTGACAGCACTGAAGCTTTCTTT	CASSPDSTEAFF
many	TRBD2	TRBV28	TRBJ2-7	TGTGCCAGCCGTAGCGGGAGCACCTACGAGCAGTACTTC	CASRSGSTYEQYF
NA	TRBD1	TRBV5-1	TRBJ2-3	TGCGCCAGCAGCTCGCGACAGGGCAACACAGATACGCAGTATTTT	CASSSRQGNTDTQYF
NA	NA	TRBV28	TRBJ1-2	TGTGCCAGCAGGACTTACCTACAGCTGGGGAGCTATGGCTACACCTTC	CASRTYLQLGSYGYTF
few	NA	TRBV9	TRBJ2-7	TGTGCCAGCAGCGTAGCGGAGGGCTCCTACGAGCAGTACTTC	CASSVAEGSYEQYF
NA	NA	TRBV27	TRBJ2-7	TGTGCCAGCAGTTTAAGGGTTCGTGGGAGGCAGCTCTACGAGCAGTACTTC	CASSLRVRGRQLYEQYF
few	TRBD1	TRBV7-3	TRBJ2-1	TGTGCCAGCAGCACAGCAGGGGGAATCCTCAATGAGCAGTTCTTC	CASSTAGGILNEQFF
few	NA	TRBV14	TRBJ1-4	TGTGCCAGCAGCCAAGACCCGGGGGGAGTAGAGGAAAAACTGTTTTTT	CASSQDPGGVEEKLFF
NA	TRBD1	TRBV7-9	TRBJ2-7	TGTGCCAGCAGCTTAACGGGACAGGAGAGCTCCTACGAGCAGTACTTC	CASSLTGQESSYEQYF
NA	NA	TRBV11-2	TRBJ1-3	TGTGCCAGCAGCTTAGTAGGGAGAGGAAACACCATATATTTT	CASSLVGRGNTIYF
few	TRBD1	TRBV2	TRBJ2-7	TGTGCCAGCAGTGAAGCAAGGACAGGGATGGGCGAGCAGTACTTC	CASSEARTGMGEQYF
NA	NA	TRBV7-4	TRBJ1-2	TGTGCCAGCAGCTTCCGTCGTTGCTACACCTTC	CASSFRRCYTF
few	NA	TRBV27	TRBJ2-5	TGTGCCAGCAGTTTGAGAGGGAGAGAGACCCAGTACTTC	CASSLRGRETQYF
NA	NA	TRBV12-2	TRBJ2-3	TGTGCAAGTCGCTTAGGCGGGGACAGCGAGACAGATACGCAGTATTTT	CASRLGGDSETDTQYF
few	NA	TRBV18	TRBJ2-1	TGTGCCAGCTCACCACCGGGCCTCGGAAGCTCCTACAATGAGCAGTTCTTC	CASSPPGLGSSYNEQFF
few	NA	TRBV28	TRBJ2-5	TGTGCCAGCAGTTTACCGTTTCCGGGGACCCAGTACTTC	CASSLPFPGTQYF
NA	TRBD1	TRBV7-9	TRBJ2-7	TGTGCCAGCAGCTCGCCCTTTGGGACAGGGTTCTCCTACGAGCAGTACTTC	CASSSPFGTGFSYEQYF
few	NA	TRBV6-5	TRBJ1-6	TGTGCCAGCAGTTATAGCCGAAATTCACCCCTCCACTTT	CASSYSRNSPLHF
NA	NA	TRBV4-1	TRBJ2-1	TGCGCCAGCAGCCAAGAATTAGCCAAATACAACAATGAGCAGTTCTTC	CASSQELAKYNNEQFF
NA	NA	TRBV19	TRBJ2-2	TGTGCCAGTAGTATGGGGCAGAACACCGGGGAGCTGTTTTTT	CASSMGQNTGELFF
NA	NA	TRBV28	TRBJ1-1	TGTGCCAGCAGTTTGGGGGGAGTGAACACTGAAGCTTTCTTT	CASSLGGVNTEAFF
NA	NA	TRBV7-9	TRBJ2-5	TGTGCCAGCAGCCCCACTCGACAAGAGACCCAGTACTTC	CASSPTRQETQYF
NA	NA	TRBV2	TRBJ1-1	TGTGCCAGCTGGGGGGTTGCCACTGAAGCTTTCTTT	CASWGVATEAFF
NA	TRBD2	TRBV15	TRBJ2-3	TGTGCCACCAGCTATGGAGCGGGGGGTGGAGATACGCAGTATTTT	CATSYGAGGGDTQYF
few	NA	TRBV28	TRBJ2-4	TGTGCCAGCAGCCCCCTTGGGTGGACAGACCTAGCCAAAAACATTCAGTACTTC	CASSPLGWTDLAKNIQYF
few	NA	TRBV11-2	TRBJ2-7	TGTGCCAGCAGTTCTCAGGGGAACCTCTACGAGCAGTACTTC	CASSSQGNLYEQYF
NA	NA	TRBV6-5	TRBJ2-3	TGTGCCAGCAGTTACTCGAAGGGGACAGATACGCAGTATTTT	CASSYSKGTDTQYF